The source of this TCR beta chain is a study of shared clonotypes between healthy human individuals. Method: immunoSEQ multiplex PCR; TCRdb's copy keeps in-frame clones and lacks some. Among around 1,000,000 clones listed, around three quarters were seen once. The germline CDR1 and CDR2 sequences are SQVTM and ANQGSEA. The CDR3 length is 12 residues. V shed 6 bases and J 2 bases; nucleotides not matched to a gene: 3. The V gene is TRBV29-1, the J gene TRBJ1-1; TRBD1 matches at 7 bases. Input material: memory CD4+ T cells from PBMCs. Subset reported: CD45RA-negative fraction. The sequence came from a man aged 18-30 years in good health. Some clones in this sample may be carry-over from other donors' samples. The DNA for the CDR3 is TGCAGCGTCGACAGGGACAACACTGAAGCTTTCTTT. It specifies CSVDRDNTEAFF. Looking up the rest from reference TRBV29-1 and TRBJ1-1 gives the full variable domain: SAVISQKPSRDICQRGTSLTIQCQVDSQVTMMFWYRQQPGQSLTLIATANQGSEATYESGFVIDKFPISRPNLTFSTLTVSNMSPEDSSIYLCSVDRDNTEAFFGQGTRLTVV.